The following is a TCR beta chain sequence with its context. V was cut by 3 bases and J by 4 bases, with 9 bases left in between. Per the germline V gene, CDR1 is LGHDT and CDR2 is YNNKEL (reference sequence). This CDR3 has 13 residues. The repertoire was sequenced with immunoSEQ multiplex PCR; TCRdb's copy has only in-frame clones and lacks some. The table has around 50,000 clones, over 65% seen once. This specimen belongs to a study of blood T cell repertoires in COVID-19. As for the study in general: Donors in the United States, Italy and Spain gave samples during acute or convalescent COVID-19.

The V call is TRBV3-1 (or the pseudogene TRBV3-2), the J call TRBJ1-2; no clear D gene. The TCR originated in a human donor in a cohort sampled during active COVID-19. Material for sequencing was peripheral blood. The CDR3 bases are TGTGCCAGCAGCCACAAGGGAGGCTATGGCTACACCTTC. As protein: CASSHKGGYGYTF.